The clone carrying this T cell receptor beta chain was recorded at least ten times. What it binds is unknown. The CDR3 totals 12 residues. Germline lookup yields CDR1 DFQATT and CDR2 SNEGSKA (reference sequence). The germline V and J ends were trimmed by 4 bases and 4 bases, with 9 bases remaining between them. This entry belongs to a study of T cells in Graves' hyperthyroidism and ophthalmopathy. Study outcomes and limitations: Ophthalmopathy got predicted by the model a median about six months before its onset.

From RNA transcripts, TCR beta CDR3 regions were amplified. Carried out on the TCR CDR3, a first-round RT-PCR used the HTBI primer set. TCRdb reprocessed the multiplex PCR reads with MiXCR, giving one entry per CDR3 protein. The sample has around 600,000 distinct CDR3 sequences, 14% seen once. Under 3 months was the duration of disease in ophthalmopathy patients, who also had a Clinical Activity Score of at least 3 and a NOSPECS grade of at least 4. A 10 ml volume of fresh peripheral blood provided the PBMCs. Sequenced material: blood. The sequence was collected from a woman aged 50 to 60 with Graves' ophthalmopathy. The V call is TRBV20-1, the J call TRBJ2-3; the D is unclear. The CDR3 DNA reads TGCAGTGCTACCCCTCGTGCAGATACGCAGTATTTT. Amino acids: CSATPRADTQYF.